This entry features one TCR beta chain sequence. The antigen is not known. Germline CDR1 and CDR2: KGHSH and LQKENI. Trimming stripped 3 bases from V and 5 bases from J, with 10 bases between. CDR3 length equals 13 residues. These data are taken from a study of OX40 agonist ivuxolimab in advanced cancers. Overall study: The mean age was about 61 years, ranging from about 20 to 79, with about four fifths of participants male.

Study conclusions and caveats: Low normalized T-cell clonal expansion also characterized some of the nonresponders. Relative to CD4+, CD8+ T cells held more expanded clones on average.

Repertoires were generated with immunoSEQ multiplex PCR, while TCRdb's copy carries only in-frame clones and drops some. The sample shows around 65,000 clones, roughly 87% of them seen only once. Peripheral blood came from all dose cohorts at three timepoints. The sequenced sample was CD4+ or CD8+ T cells sorted from blood, obtained in a trial of the OX40 agonist ivuxolimab. The chain uses TRBV18 and TRBJ2-5, with D perhaps matching TRBD2 (6 bases). The TCR originated in an adult with an advanced solid tumor such as melanoma, head and neck, liver or kidney cancer. The CDR3 sequence: CASSPPRGETQYF. The CDR3 DNA reads TGTGCCAGCTCACCCCCCCGGGGGGAGACCCAGTACTTC.